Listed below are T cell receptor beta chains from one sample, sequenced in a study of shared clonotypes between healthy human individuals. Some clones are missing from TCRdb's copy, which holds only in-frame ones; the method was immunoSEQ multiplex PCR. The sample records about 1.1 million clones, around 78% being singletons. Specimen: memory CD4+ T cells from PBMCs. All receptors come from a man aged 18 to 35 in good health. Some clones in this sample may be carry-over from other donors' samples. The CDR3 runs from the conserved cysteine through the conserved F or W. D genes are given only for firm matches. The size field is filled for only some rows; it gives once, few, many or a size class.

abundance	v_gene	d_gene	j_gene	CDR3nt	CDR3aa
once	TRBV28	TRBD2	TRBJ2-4	TGTGCCAGCAGCGTAGCGGGGGGCAAAAACATTCAGTACTTC	CASSVAGGKNIQYF
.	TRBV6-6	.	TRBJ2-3	TGTGCCAGCAGTGGCGGCCTGTGGGATACGCAGTATTTT	CASSGGLWDTQYF
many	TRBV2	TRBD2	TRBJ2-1	TGTGCCAGCAGTGGGCTAGCGGGTTTCCATGAGCAGTTCTTC	CASSGLAGFHEQFF
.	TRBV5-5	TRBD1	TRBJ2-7	TGTGCCAGCAGGCCATTTACCGGGACAGCCTCCTACGAGCAGTACTTC	CASRPFTGTASYEQYF
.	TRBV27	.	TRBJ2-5	TGTGCCAGCAGCCAGCGGAGAGAACAAGAGACCCAGTACTTC	CASSQRREQETQYF
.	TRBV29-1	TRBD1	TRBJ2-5	TGCAGCGTTGGACAGGGGATCCAAGAGACCCAGTACTTC	CSVGQGIQETQYF
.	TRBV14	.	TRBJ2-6	TGTGCCAGCAGCCAAGACCGTGGGACCTCCGGGGCCAACGTCCTGACTTTC	CASSQDRGTSGANVLTF
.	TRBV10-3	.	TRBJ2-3	TGTGCCATCAGGCGAACAACAGGGCGCGGCACAGATACGCAGTATTTT	CAIRRTTGRGTDTQYF
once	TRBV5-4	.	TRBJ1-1	TGTGCCAGCAGCTTGGCGGTCGGGAACACTGAAGCTTTCTTT	CASSLAVGNTEAFF
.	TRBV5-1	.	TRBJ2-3	TGCGCCAGCAGCTTGGAACGGGACACAGATACGCAGTATTTT	CASSLERDTDTQYF
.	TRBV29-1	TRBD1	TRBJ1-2	TGCAGCGCCATGGGACAGACTAACTATGGCTACACCTTC	CSAMGQTNYGYTF
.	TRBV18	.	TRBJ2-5	TGTGCCAGCTCGGCAAACCAAGAGACCCAGTACTTC	CASSANQETQYF
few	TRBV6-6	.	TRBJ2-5	TGTGCCAGCAGCCGGGACGTCCAAGAGACCCAGTACTTC	CASSRDVQETQYF
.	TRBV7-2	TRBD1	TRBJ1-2	TGTGCCAGCAGACCAGGGGGGGTAGACTATGGCTACACCTTC	CASRPGGVDYGYTF
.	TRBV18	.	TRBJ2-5	TGTGCCAGCTCACCCTACCAAGAGACCCAGTACTTC	CASSPYQETQYF
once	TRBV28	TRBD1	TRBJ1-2	TGTGCCAGCAGGGACAGGGGTTTTGGCTACACCTTC	CASRDRGFGYTF
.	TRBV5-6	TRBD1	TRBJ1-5	TGTGCCAGCAGTTCGGGACAGCGCAATCAGCCCCAGCATTTT	CASSSGQRNQPQHF
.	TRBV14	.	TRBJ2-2	TGTGCCAGCAGCCCACCCTGGCTAGCGCTACTCATCCCGCCGTTCGGCGGGGAGCTGTTTTTT	CASSPPWLALLIPPFGGELFF
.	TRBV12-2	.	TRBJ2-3	TGTGCAAGTCGCTCCAGACTAGCGGGAGGGTGGGTGGCGCAGTATTTT	CASRSRLAGGWVAQYF
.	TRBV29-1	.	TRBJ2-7	TGCAGCGTACAGGGATTCCCCGAGCAGTACTTC	CSVQGFPEQYF
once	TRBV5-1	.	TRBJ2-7	TGCGCCAGCAGCTTGGGTGTAGATACCTACGAGCAGTACTTC	CASSLGVDTYEQYF
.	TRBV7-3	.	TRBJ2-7	TGTGCCAGCAGCTTCGGACCCGAAGGCGACGAGCAGTACTTC	CASSFGPEGDEQYF
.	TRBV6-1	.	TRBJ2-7	TGTGCCAGCAGCTACGAGCAGTACTTC	CASSYEQYF
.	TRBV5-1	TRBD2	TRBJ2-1	TGCGCCAGCAGCTTGGGTGCGGGAGGGGTCCAAAATGAGCAGTTCTTC	CASSLGAGGVQNEQFF
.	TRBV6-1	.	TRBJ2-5	TGTGCCAGCAGTGATGCTCATGTAGGGACGGAGACCCAGTACTTC	CASSDAHVGTETQYF
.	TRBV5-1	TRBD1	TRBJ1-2	TGCGCCAGCAGGCTCACAGGGGTCATCTATGGCTACACCTTC	CASRLTGVIYGYTF